This entry features one T cell receptor beta chain sequence. This sample is drawn from a study of T cell repertoires in cytomegalovirus infection. As for the study in general: Based on public TCR beta signatures, there were indications of CMV infection and of a matching HLA type.

Trimming removed 2 bases at V and 5 bases at J, with 21 bases between. CDR1 is MNHEY, CDR2 SVGEGT, per germline. There are 17 residues in the CDR3. Each CDR3 protein is one row after TCRdb ran MiXCR on the reads. The sample lists 170,000 or so distinct CDR3 sequences; roughly 17% were seen once. Sequencing used CD8+ T cells from PBMCs. This sequence originates from a human donor in good health (CMV status not recorded). Some clones in this sample may be carry-over from other donors' samples. The chain joins TRBV6-2 or TRBV6-3 to TRBJ1-1; possible D gene TRBD1, 5 bases. CDR3 sequence reads: CASSYGAPFRLGTEAFF. The CDR3 nucleotides read TGTGCCAGCAGTTACGGGGCCCCTTTTCGGTTGGGGACTGAAGCTTTCTTT.